The 7 T cell receptor beta chains listed next were all sequenced from one sample in a study of OX40 agonist ivuxolimab in advanced cancers. Assay: immunoSEQ multiplex PCR; the TCRdb copy retains only in-frame clones and omits some. The sample includes 50,000 or so clones, 80% to 90% of them seen just once. The source material was CD4+ or CD8+ T cells sorted from blood, sampled in a trial of the OX40 agonist ivuxolimab. The receptors were sampled from an adult with an advanced solid tumor such as melanoma, head and neck, liver or kidney cancer.

V is TRBV6-1 and J is TRBJ2-7; D is ambiguous. This CDR3 region has 13 residues. Trimming shortened V by 6 bases and J by 3 bases, and 12 bases separated the two germline ends. From germline, CDR1 is MNHNS and CDR2 SASEGT. CDR3 DNA sequence: TGTGCCAGCAGAACTACCACGGACTACGAGCAGTACTTC. Its translation is CASRTTTDYEQYF.

This chain joins TRBV19 and TRBJ1-5; 9 bases are shared with TRBD1. CDR3 length: 20 amino acids. V lost 3 bases to trimming and J lost 8 bases; unmatched junction nucleotides: 23. The germline CDR1 and CDR2 sequences are LNHDA and SQIVND (reference sequence). CDR3: CASSIAARVMTGGLGKPQHF. Here the CDR3 DNA reads TGTGCCAGTAGTATTGCGGCGCGGGTAATGACAGGGGGATTAGGGAAGCCCCAGCATTTT.

This chain links TRBV7-8 with TRBJ2-2; no definite D call. CDR1 and CDR2 (germline): SGHVS, FQNEAQ. CDR3 length equals 12 residues. V lost 5 bases and J 5 bases, leaving 6 bases between the germline ends. CDR3 sequence: CASSQHTGELFF. As DNA, the CDR3 is TGTGCCAGCAGCCAGCATACCGGGGAGCTGTTTTTT.

The V and J genes are TRBV6-5 and TRBJ2-1; perhaps TRBD1 as D (5 bases). Germline CDR1 is MNHEY and CDR2 is SVGAGI. V lost 6 bases and J lost 10, with 13 bases in between. The CDR3 contains 12 residues. CDR3 residues: CASSSGFGEQFF. CDR3 in DNA: TGTGCCAGCAGCTCAGGGTTTGGGGAGCAGTTCTTC.

The chain employs TRBV5-1 and TRBJ1-3; 9 bases map to TRBD1. Germline CDR1 and CDR2: SGHRS and YFSETQ. CDR3 length: 13 amino acids. Trimming took 8 bases from V and 2 from J; bases not matched to a gene: 2. CDR3 region: CASRTGAGNTIYF. As DNA, the CDR3 is TGCGCCAGTCGGACAGGGGCTGGAAACACCATATATTTT.

The rearrangement joins TRBV5-1 to TRBJ2-7, with D perhaps matching TRBD1 or TRBD2 (5 bases each). Looked up from germline, CDR1 is SGHRS and CDR2 is YFSETQ. This CDR3 region has 14 residues. Trimming cost V 4 bases and J 4 bases, with 15 bases left between them. CDR3 coding DNA: TGCGCCAGCAGCCCCGGACCTGGGACGTACGAGCAGTACTTC. This encodes CASSPGPGTYEQYF.

The chain uses TRBV2 and TRBJ2-2, with D uncertain. The CDR3 sequence is 13 residues long. Germline-derived CDR1 and CDR2 are SNHLY and FYNNEI. Trimming shortened V by 4 bases and J by 7 bases, and 10 bases separated the two germline ends. The CDR3 nucleotides are TGTGCCAGCAGTGTTAAGGGTGGCGGGGAGCTGTTTTTT. Its protein is CASSVKGGGELFF.